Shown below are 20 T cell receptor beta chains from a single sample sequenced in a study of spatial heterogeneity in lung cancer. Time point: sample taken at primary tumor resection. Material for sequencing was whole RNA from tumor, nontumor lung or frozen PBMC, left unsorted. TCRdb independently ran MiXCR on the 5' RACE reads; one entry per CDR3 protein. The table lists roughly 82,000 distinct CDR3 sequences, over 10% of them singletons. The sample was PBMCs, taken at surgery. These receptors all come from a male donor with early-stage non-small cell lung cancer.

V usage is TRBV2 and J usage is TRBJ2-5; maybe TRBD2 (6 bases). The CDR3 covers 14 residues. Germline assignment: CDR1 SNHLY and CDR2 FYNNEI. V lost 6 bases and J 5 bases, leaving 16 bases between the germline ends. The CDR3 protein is CASSQQTRGETQYF. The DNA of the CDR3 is TGTGCCAGCAGCCAACAGACTAGAGGGGAGACCCAGTACTTC.

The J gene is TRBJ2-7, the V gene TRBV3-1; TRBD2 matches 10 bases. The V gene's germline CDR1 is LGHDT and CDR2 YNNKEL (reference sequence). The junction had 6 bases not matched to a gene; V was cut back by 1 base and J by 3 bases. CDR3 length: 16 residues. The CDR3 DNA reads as TGTGCCAGCAGCCAAGTGGCTAGCGGGGGCCTCTACGAGCAGTACTTC. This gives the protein CASSQVASGGLYEQYF.

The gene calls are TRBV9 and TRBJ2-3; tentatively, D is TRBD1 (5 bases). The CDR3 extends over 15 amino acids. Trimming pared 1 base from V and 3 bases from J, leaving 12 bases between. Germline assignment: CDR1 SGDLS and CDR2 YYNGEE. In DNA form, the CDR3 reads TGTGCCAGCAGCGTATACGCAGGGTTGACAGATACGCAGTATTTT. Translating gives CASSVYAGLTDTQYF.

In DNA, the CDR3 is TGTGCCAGCAGCCCCTCCGGGGAGCCACTCGGGGAGCTGTTTTTT. Protein: CASSPSGEPLGELFF. V usage is TRBV9 and J usage is TRBJ2-2, with a possible D match to TRBD2 (5 bases). V gave up 4 bases and J gave up 7 bases, with 17 bases separating them. The CDR3 contains 15 residues. The germline V gene encodes CDR1 SGDLS and CDR2 YYNGEE.

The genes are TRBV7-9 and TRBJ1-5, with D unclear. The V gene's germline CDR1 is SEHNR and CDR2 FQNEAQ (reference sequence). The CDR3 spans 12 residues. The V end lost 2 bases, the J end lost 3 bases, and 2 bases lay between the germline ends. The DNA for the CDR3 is TGTGCCAGCAGCTTACACAATCAGCCCCAGCATTTT. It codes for CASSLHNQPQHF.

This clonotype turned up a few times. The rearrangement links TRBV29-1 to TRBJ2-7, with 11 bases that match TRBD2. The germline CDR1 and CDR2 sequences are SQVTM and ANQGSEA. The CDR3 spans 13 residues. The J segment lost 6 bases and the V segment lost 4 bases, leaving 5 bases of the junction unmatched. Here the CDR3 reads CSVVGLAGGEQYF. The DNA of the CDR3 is TGCAGCGTTGTCGGTCTAGCGGGAGGCGAGCAGTACTTC.

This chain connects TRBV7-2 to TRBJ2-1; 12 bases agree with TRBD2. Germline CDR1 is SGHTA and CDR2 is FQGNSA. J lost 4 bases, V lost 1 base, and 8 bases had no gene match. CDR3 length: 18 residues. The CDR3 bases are TGTGCCAGCAGCTTAGTTGTACTAGCGGGGGGTCTTTACAATGAGCAGTTCTTC. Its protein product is CASSLVVLAGGLYNEQFF.

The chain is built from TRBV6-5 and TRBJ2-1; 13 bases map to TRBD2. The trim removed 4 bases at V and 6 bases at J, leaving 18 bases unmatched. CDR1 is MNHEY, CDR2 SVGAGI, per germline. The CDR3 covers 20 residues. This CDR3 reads CASSFNPRTSGRERRNEQFF. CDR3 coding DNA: TGTGCCAGCAGTTTCAACCCCCGGACTAGCGGGAGAGAACGGCGCAATGAGCAGTTCTTC.

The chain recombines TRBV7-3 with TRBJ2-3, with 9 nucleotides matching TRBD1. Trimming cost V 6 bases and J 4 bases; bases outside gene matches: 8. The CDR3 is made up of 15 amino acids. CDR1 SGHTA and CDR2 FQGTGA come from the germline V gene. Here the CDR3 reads CASSFSGTGSDTQYF. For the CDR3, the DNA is TGTGCCAGCAGTTTCTCCGGGACAGGGTCAGATACGCAGTATTTT.

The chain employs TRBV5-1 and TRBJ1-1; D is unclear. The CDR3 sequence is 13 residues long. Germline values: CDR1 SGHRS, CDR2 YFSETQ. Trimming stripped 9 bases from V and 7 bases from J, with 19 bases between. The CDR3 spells CATAEMGSGEAFF. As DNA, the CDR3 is TGCGCCACAGCAGAAATGGGAAGCGGTGAAGCTTTCTTT.

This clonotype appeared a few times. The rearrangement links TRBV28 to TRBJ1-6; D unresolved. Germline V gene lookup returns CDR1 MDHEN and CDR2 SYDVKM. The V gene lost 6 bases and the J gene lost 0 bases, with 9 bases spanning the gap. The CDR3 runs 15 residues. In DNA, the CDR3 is TGTGCCAGCAGAGAGGGTAGCTCCTATAATTCACCCCTCCACTTT. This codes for CASREGSSYNSPLHF.

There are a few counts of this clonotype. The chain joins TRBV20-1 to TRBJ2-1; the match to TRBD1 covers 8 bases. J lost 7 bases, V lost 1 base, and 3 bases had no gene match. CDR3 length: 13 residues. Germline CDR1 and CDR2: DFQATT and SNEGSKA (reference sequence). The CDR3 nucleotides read TGCAGTGCTAGAGTGGACAGGGTTAATGAGCAGTTCTTC. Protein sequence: CSARVDRVNEQFF.

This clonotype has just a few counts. CDR3 in amino acids: CASSSGGQGLDTQYF. CDR3 DNA: TGTGCCAGCAGCTCAGGGGGACAGGGGTTAGATACGCAGTATTTT. The V and J genes are TRBV6-1 and TRBJ2-3, with 10 bases fitting TRBD1. The germline gives CDR1 MNHNS, CDR2 SASEGT. The CDR3 contains 15 residues. The trim removed 6 bases at V and 5 bases at J, leaving 8 bases unmatched.

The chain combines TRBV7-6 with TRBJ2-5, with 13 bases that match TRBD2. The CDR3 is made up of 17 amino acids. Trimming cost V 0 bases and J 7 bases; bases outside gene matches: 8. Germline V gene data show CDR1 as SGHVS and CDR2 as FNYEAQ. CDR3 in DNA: TGTGCCAGCAGCTTAGCCAGGACTAGCGGGAGCGTTGGGACCCAGTACTTC. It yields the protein CASSLARTSGSVGTQYF.

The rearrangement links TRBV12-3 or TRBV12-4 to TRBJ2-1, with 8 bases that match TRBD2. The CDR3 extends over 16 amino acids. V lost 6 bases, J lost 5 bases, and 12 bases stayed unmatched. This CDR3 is CASSPGASGGNNEQFF. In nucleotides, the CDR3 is TGTGCCAGCAGCCCGGGGGCAAGCGGGGGAAACAATGAGCAGTTCTTC.

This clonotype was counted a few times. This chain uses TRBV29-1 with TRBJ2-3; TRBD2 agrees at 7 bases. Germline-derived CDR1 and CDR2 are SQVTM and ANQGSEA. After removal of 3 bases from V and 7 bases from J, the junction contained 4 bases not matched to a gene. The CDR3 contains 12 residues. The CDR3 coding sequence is TGCAGCGTTGAGGCGGGAGTCAATACGCAGTATTTT. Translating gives CSVEAGVNTQYF.

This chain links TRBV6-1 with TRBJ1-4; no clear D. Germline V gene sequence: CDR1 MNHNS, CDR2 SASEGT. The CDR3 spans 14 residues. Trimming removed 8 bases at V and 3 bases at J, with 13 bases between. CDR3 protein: CASLELASNEKLFF. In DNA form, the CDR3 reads TGTGCCAGCTTAGAGTTAGCGTCTAATGAAAAACTGTTTTTT.

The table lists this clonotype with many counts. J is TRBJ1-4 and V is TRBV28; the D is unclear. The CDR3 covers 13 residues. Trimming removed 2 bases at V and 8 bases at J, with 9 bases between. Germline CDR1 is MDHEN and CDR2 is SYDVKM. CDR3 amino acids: CASSLPTEEKLFF. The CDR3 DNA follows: TGTGCCAGCAGTTTACCGACCGAGGAAAAACTGTTTTTT. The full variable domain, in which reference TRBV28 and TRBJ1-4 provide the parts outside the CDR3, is DVKVTQSSRYLVKRTGEKVFLECVQDMDHENMFWYRQDPGLGLRLIYFSYDVKMKEKGDIPEGYSVSREKKERFSLILESASTNQTSMYLCASSLPTEEKLFFGSGTQLSVL.

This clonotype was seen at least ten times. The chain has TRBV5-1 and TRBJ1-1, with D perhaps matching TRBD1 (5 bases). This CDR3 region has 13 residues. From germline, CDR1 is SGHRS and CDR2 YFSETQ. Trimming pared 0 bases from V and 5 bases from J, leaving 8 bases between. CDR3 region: CASSLEGWTEAFF. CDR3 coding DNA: TGCGCCAGCAGCTTGGAGGGGTGGACTGAAGCTTTCTTT.

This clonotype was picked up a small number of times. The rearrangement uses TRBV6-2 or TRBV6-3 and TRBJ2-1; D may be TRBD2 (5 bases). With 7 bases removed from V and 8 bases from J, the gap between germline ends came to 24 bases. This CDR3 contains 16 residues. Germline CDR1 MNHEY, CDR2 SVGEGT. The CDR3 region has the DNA TGTGCCAGCACCTTAAAAGGTCGCCTAGCCTCGGATGAGCAGTTCTTC. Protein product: CASTLKGRLASDEQFF.